These 31 T cell receptor beta chains originate from one sample sequenced in a study of shared clonotypes between healthy human individuals (TCRdb year 2020). The library came from the immunoSEQ multiplex PCR assay. TCRdb stores this immuneACCESS table with in-frame sequences only. Part of the clones is absent; in the studies checked, under half of the shortfall reflects unresolved V genes, and no reason is known for the rest. The sample profile shows about 2.4 million clones; about 92% of them were found once. The top ten constitute about 0.13% of the sample. Source material: naive CD4+ T cells sorted from blood. The sample's cell subset or site label, decoded: CD45RA+ positively selected. The receptors stem from a man younger than 35 in good health.

The V and J genes are TRBV2 and TRBJ2-5; perhaps TRBD2 as D (5 bases). The DNA end favors TRBJ2-7, so the J call may be wrong. The CDR3 has 12 amino acids. CDR1 and CDR2 (germline): SNHLY, FYNNEI. The CDR3 here is CATRRESYEQYF. The CDR3 DNA sequence: TGTGCCACTCGCCGGGAATCCTACGAGCAGTACTTC.

The chain employs TRBV25-1 and TRBJ2-2; D uncertain. The CDR3 is 13 residues long. CDR1 is MGHDK and CDR2 is SYGVNS in the germline V gene. Trimming pared 10 bases from V and 4 bases from J, leaving 13 bases between. CDR3 residues: CATSPSFTGELFF. The CDR3 bases are TGTGCCACCAGCCCATCTTTCACCGGGGAGCTGTTTTTT.

V gene TRBV27 combines with J gene TRBJ2-7; D gene unclear. Germline V gene lookup returns CDR1 MNHEY and CDR2 SMNVEV (reference sequence). The CDR3 runs 16 residues. V was clipped by 7 bases and J by 3 bases, with 22 bases between them. CDR3 in amino acids: CASTTVSPRSIYEQYF. The DNA for the CDR3 is TGTGCCAGCACTACCGTATCCCCCAGGTCCATCTACGAGCAGTACTTC.

The J gene is TRBJ2-1, the V gene TRBV7-9; the match to TRBD1 covers 9 bases. The CDR3 consists of 15 residues. Germline trimming cut 2 bases from V and 5 bases from J; bases unmatched to any gene: 4. CDR1 and CDR2 from the germline V gene are SEHNR and FQNEAQ (reference sequence). CDR3 bases: TGTGCCAGCAGCTTATGGACAGGGGTTGACAATGAGCAGTTCTTC. Translation gives CASSLWTGVDNEQFF.

The V and J genes are TRBV14 and TRBJ1-5; 8 positions match TRBD1. J gave up 6 bases and V 3 bases, and 4 bases lay outside the gene matches. Germline values: CDR1 SGHDN, CDR2 FVKESK. CDR3 length equals 14 residues. CDR3 in amino acids: CASSQTGAAQPQHF. The CDR3 nucleotides are TGTGCCAGCAGCCAGACAGGGGCGGCTCAGCCCCAGCATTTT.

The CDR3 sequence is CASSSRTGGLSQPQHF. DNA of the CDR3: TGTGCCAGCAGCTCGAGGACAGGGGGCCTTAGTCAGCCCCAGCATTTT. The gene calls are TRBV7-8 and TRBJ1-5, with 11 bases aligning to TRBD1. Germline V gene lookup returns CDR1 SGHVS and CDR2 FQNEAQ. The J segment lost 6 bases and the V segment lost 4 bases, leaving 8 bases of the junction unmatched. The CDR3 extends over 16 amino acids.

V and J are TRBV28 and TRBJ2-5, with 8 bases aligning to TRBD2. The J call is uncertain, as TRBJ2-7 better fits the DNA end. The CDR3 has 19 residues. Germline CDR1 is MDHEN and CDR2 is SYDVKM. In DNA, the CDR3 is TGTGCCAGCAGTTTTGGAATTCAAGCGGGGGCAATTCTCTCCTACGAGCAGTACTTC. It is translated as CASSFGIQAGAILSYEQYF.

The chain couples TRBV5-6 to TRBJ2-4, with TRBD1 matching over 8 bases. V lost 4 bases, J lost 6 bases, and 12 bases stayed unmatched. Looked up from germline, CDR1 is SGHDT and CDR2 is YYEEEE. CDR3 length equals 16 residues. CDR3 in amino acids: CASSRRQGLRRNIQYF. DNA for the CDR3: TGTGCCAGCAGCAGACGACAGGGGCTGAGAAGAAACATTCAGTACTTC.

The table lists this clone with a count of one. The V gene is TRBV29-1, the J gene TRBJ1-3; D not resolved. V was trimmed by 6 bases and J by 4 bases, leaving 7 bases between them. CDR3 length: 11 residues. Germline CDR1 and CDR2: SQVTM and ANQGSEA. CDR3 nucleotides: TGCAGCGTCGCCCAGGGAAACACCATATATTTT. It specifies CSVAQGNTIYF.

The chain recombines TRBV7-9 with TRBJ2-4; 9 bases map to TRBD1. The CDR3 runs 15 residues. The germline CDR1 and CDR2 sequences are SEHNR and FQNEAQ (reference sequence). V shed 3 bases, J shed 1 base, and the junction held 1 base outside the gene matches. Here the CDR3 reads CASSFGQGAKNIQYF. CDR3 DNA: TGTGCCAGCAGCTTTGGACAGGGGGCCAAAAACATTCAGTACTTC.

CDR3 bases: TGTGCCAGTAGTATATGGACTAGCGGGGGCCAAGAGACCCAGTACTTC. This encodes CASSIWTSGGQETQYF. The V call is TRBV19, the J call TRBJ2-5; TRBD2 matches at 13 bases. Germline CDR1 is LNHDA and CDR2 is SQIVND (reference sequence). CDR3 length equals 16 residues. J lost 1 base, V lost 2 bases, and 1 base had no gene match.

This clone was seen a handful of times. The chain joins TRBV18 to TRBJ1-6; 7 bases are shared with TRBD1. The CDR3 consists of 14 residues. V shed 2 bases, J shed 8 bases, and the junction held 3 bases outside the gene matches. The germline CDR1 and CDR2 sequences are KGHSH and LQKENI. The CDR3 nucleotides are TGTGCCAGCTCACCAGACGGACAGGATTCACCCCTCCACTTT. It is translated as CASSPDGQDSPLHF.

The chain is built from TRBV2 and TRBJ2-1; 13 nucleotides align to TRBD2. Looked up from germline, CDR1 is SNHLY and CDR2 is FYNNEI. This CDR3 has 16 residues. V was pared by 2 bases and J by 7 bases, with 5 bases of the junction left unmatched. The CDR3 loop reads CASSEQLAGGGNEQFF. The CDR3 DNA reads as TGTGCCAGCAGTGAACAACTAGCGGGAGGGGGTAATGAGCAGTTCTTC.

CDR3 sequence (DNA): TGCGCCAGCAGCCAGGGACAGCTATTGGGCACAGATACGCAGTATTTT. This sequence encodes CASSQGQLLGTDTQYF. V and J are TRBV5-1 and TRBJ2-3; TRBD1 aligns across 7 bases. Germline V lookup: CDR1 SGHRS, CDR2 YFSETQ. The trim removed 4 bases at V and 1 base at J, leaving 9 bases unmatched. The CDR3 is 16 amino acids.

About this clone itself: The sample contains more than one DNA sequence encoding this CDR3. The CDR3 DNA reads as TGCGCCAGCAGCTTGGACGTCAGCTACGAGCAGTACTTC. Amino acids: CASSLDVSYEQYF. V is TRBV5-1 and J is TRBJ2-7; D is unclear. The CDR3 loop spans 13 amino acids. Germline V gene sequence: CDR1 SGHRS, CDR2 YFSETQ. Trimming took 0 bases from V and 3 from J, leaving 7 bases between them.

This chain connects TRBV9 to TRBJ1-2; TRBD1 matches 8 bases. The ends lost 4 bases at V and 7 bases at J; junction bases unmatched: 9. Germline V gives CDR1 SGDLS, CDR2 YYNGEE. This CDR3 has 14 amino acids. The DNA of the CDR3 is TGTGCCAGCAGCCAAAACAGGGGGTTAGGTGGCTACACCTTC. Translating it yields CASSQNRGLGGYTF.

V and J are TRBV6-5 and TRBJ2-7; no reliable D call. The V end lost 0 bases, the J end lost 5 bases, and 14 bases lay between the germline ends. Germline V gene lookup returns CDR1 MNHEY and CDR2 SVGAGI. There are 15 residues in the CDR3. CDR3 amino acids: CASSYSAPPGDEQYF. The DNA for the CDR3 is TGTGCCAGCAGTTACTCGGCCCCCCCGGGCGACGAGCAGTACTTC.

A word on this clone: The same CDR3 arises from other DNA sequences in this sample as well. V is TRBV7-2 and J is TRBJ2-1; D remains ambiguous. Germline-derived CDR1 and CDR2 are SGHTA and FQGNSA. This CDR3 spans 13 amino acids. The V end was cut by 5 bases, the J end by 0 bases, with 5 bases between. In DNA form, the CDR3 reads TGTGCCAGCAGCCTGAGCTCCTACAATGAGCAGTTCTTC. It translates to CASSLSSYNEQFF.

The chain couples TRBV10-3 to TRBJ2-1; D unresolved. Germline V gene data show CDR1 as ENHRY and CDR2 as SYGVKD. V gave up 8 bases and J gave up 4 bases, with 9 bases separating them. The length of the CDR3 is 12 residues. The CDR3 is CAIGEDYNEQFF. In nucleotides, the CDR3 is TGTGCCATCGGGGAAGATTACAATGAGCAGTTCTTC.

The chain links TRBV4-1 to TRBJ2-3; 14 nucleotides line up with TRBD2. The germline V gene encodes CDR1 MGHRA and CDR2 YSYEKL. The length of the CDR3 is 17 residues. V trimming: 3 bases; J trimming: 10 bases; junction bases outside the gene matches: 12. The CDR3 nucleotides are TGCGCCAGCAGCCAGACCCGACTAGCGGGGGGGCGGATGGCGCAGTATTTT. This encodes CASSQTRLAGGRMAQYF.

The chain is built from TRBV6-1 and TRBJ2-1, with D possibly matching TRBD2 (5 bases). Trimming shortened V by 8 bases and J by 6 bases, and 8 bases separated the two germline ends. Germline values: CDR1 MNHNS, CDR2 SASEGT. The CDR3 length is 11 residues. The CDR3 loop is CASRTSNEQFF. CDR3 nucleotides: TGTGCCAGCCGCACTAGCAATGAGCAGTTCTTC.

In this sample, this clone turned up once. V and J are TRBV7-9 and TRBJ2-5; D might be TRBD2 (6 bases). The CDR3 runs 17 residues. The V end lost 5 bases, the J end lost 4 bases, and 23 bases lay between the germline ends. Germline loops: CDR1 SEHNR, CDR2 FQNEAQ (reference sequence). For the CDR3, the DNA is TGTGCCAGCAGCCCCCCCCTTCGGGGGAGAGTCCCAGAGACCCAGTACTTC. As protein: CASSPPLRGRVPETQYF.

This clone was counted a single time. Distinct nucleotide sequences in the sample also encode this CDR3. V usage is TRBV30 and J usage is TRBJ2-3; 13 bases map to TRBD2. Trimming removed 5 bases from V and 2 bases from J; junction bases left unmatched: 4. Germline CDR1 is GTSNPN and CDR2 is SVGIG (reference sequence). CDR3 length: 15 residues. This CDR3 reads CAWRGLAGPTDTQYF. As DNA, the CDR3 is TGTGCCTGGCGGGGACTAGCGGGACCCACAGATACGCAGTATTTT.

Remarks on this clone: The sample carries other DNA sequences with the same CDR3. This chain uses TRBV18 with TRBJ2-2; unclear D gene. Germline values: CDR1 KGHSH, CDR2 LQKENI. Trimming removed 1 base from V and 0 bases from J, with 6 bases in between. The CDR3 has 15 amino acids. As DNA, the CDR3 is TGTGCCAGCTCACCACGGGTCGCGAACACCGGGGAGCTGTTTTTT. It yields the protein CASSPRVANTGELFF.

Only a few counts were recorded for this clone. This chain connects TRBV18 to TRBJ2-7; a possible D gene is TRBD1 (6 bases). CDR3 length: 14 residues. The V gene's germline CDR1 is KGHSH and CDR2 LQKENI. V shed 1 base and J shed 2 bases, with 9 bases lying between them. The CDR3 region is CASSPRGPTYEQYF. The CDR3 bases are TGTGCCAGCTCACCACGGGGGCCCACCTACGAGCAGTACTTC.

The genes are TRBV9 and TRBJ2-7, with D tentatively TRBD2 (6 bases). The V and J ends lost 1 base and 0 bases respectively, with 26 bases between them. The length of the CDR3 is 20 residues. Looked up from germline, CDR1 is SGDLS and CDR2 is YYNGEE. Here the CDR3 DNA reads TGTGCCAGCAGCGTATCCGGCCTCCCCCCCGGGACTTCTTCCTCCTACGAGCAGTACTTC. This codes for CASSVSGLPPGTSSSYEQYF.

This chain uses TRBV6-5 with TRBJ2-2, with D tentatively TRBD1 (6 bases). The CDR3 sequence is 15 residues long. Deletions cut 1 base from V and 2 bases from J, with 8 bases between. Per the germline V gene, CDR1 is MNHEY and CDR2 is SVGAGI. In nucleotides, the CDR3 is TGTGCCAGCAGTTACTGGGGGCACAACACCGGGGAGCTGTTTTTT. Amino acid sequence: CASSYWGHNTGELFF.

This rearrangement joins TRBV28 to TRBJ2-5, with TRBD2 matching over 14 bases. CDR3 length: 16 residues. V was pared by 4 bases and J by 4 bases, with 5 bases of the junction left unmatched. Per the germline V gene, CDR1 is MDHEN and CDR2 is SYDVKM. CDR3 loop: CASSYGTSGGIETQYF. CDR3 nucleotides: TGTGCCAGCAGTTACGGGACTAGCGGGGGAATAGAGACCCAGTACTTC.

This sequence joins TRBV29-1 and TRBJ1-3; D gene unclear. Trimming stripped 6 bases from V and 3 bases from J, with 6 bases between. This CDR3 region has 11 residues. The germline CDR1 and CDR2 sequences are SQVTM and ANQGSEA. CDR3 residues: CSVDIGNTIYF. DNA for the CDR3: TGCAGCGTCGACATTGGAAACACCATATATTTT.

This clone was picked up one time. This CDR3 reads CASSYSSERNSPLHF. The CDR3 bases are TGTGCCAGCAGTTACTCGAGTGAGCGGAATTCACCCCTCCACTTT. V and J are TRBV6-5 and TRBJ1-6; D ambiguous. V lost 0 bases, J lost 7 bases, and 10 bases lay in between. CDR1 is MNHEY and CDR2 is SVGAGI in the germline V gene. The CDR3 is 15 amino acids.

J is TRBJ2-2 and V is TRBV28; no clear D. V was shortened by 6 bases and J by 7 bases, with 18 bases between the two germline ends. Germline CDR1 is MDHEN and CDR2 is SYDVKM. This CDR3 is 15 amino acids long. The CDR3 DNA is TGTGCCAGCAGACGACGTGCGGTTACCGACGGGGAGCTGTTTTTT. Protein product: CASRRRAVTDGELFF.